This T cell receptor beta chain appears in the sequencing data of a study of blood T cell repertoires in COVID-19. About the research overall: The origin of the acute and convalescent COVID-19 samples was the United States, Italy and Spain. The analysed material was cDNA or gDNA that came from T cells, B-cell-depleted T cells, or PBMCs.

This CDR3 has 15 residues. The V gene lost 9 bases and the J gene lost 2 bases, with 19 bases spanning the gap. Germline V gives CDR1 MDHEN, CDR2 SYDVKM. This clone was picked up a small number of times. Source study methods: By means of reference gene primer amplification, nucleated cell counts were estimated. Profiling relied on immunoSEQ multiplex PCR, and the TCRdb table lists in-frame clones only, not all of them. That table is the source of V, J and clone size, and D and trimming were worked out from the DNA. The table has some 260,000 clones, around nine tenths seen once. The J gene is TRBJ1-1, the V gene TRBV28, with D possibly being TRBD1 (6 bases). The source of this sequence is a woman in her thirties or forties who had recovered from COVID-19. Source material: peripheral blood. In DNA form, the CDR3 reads TGTGCCAGTACAAGGTCGGGGGGGACAAACACTGAAGCTTTCTTT. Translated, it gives CASTRSGGTNTEAFF. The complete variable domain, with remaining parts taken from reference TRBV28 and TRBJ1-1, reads DVKVTQSSRYLVKRTGEKVFLECVQDMDHENMFWYRQDPGLGLRLIYFSYDVKMKEKGDIPEGYSVSREKKERFSLILESASTNQTSMYLCASTRSGGTNTEAFFGQGTRLTVV.